Presented here are 15 T cell receptor beta chains from one specimen sequenced in a study of a mutant IDH1 vaccine in newly diagnosed glioma. Generated by immunoSEQ multiplex PCR, the TCRdb table keeps only in-frame clones and is missing some. The sample has about 33,000 clones; about 85% are singletons. Time point specified: baseline, week 1 (first vaccination visit). Regarding treatment: pre-vaccination baseline after standard-of-care therapy. The sample here was PBMCs, taken from a glioma patient treated with radiotherapy, temozolomide or both. These receptors all stem from a woman in her thirties or forties with glioma.

This chain connects TRBV5-5 to TRBJ1-2, with a weak D call TRBD1 (5 bases). The germline V gene encodes CDR1 SGHKS and CDR2 YYEKEE (reference sequence). V shed 4 bases and J shed 8 bases, with 12 bases lying between them. The CDR3 covers 12 residues. Written as DNA, the CDR3 is TGTGCCAGCAGCCCCGGGGCTGGAGGCTACACCTTC. Translating it yields CASSPGAGGYTF.

The chain has TRBV13 and TRBJ2-7; D gene unclear. CDR1 and CDR2 (germline): PRHDT, FYEKMQ (reference sequence). The CDR3 spans 14 residues. Trimming removed 1 base from V and 2 bases from J, with 9 bases in between. The CDR3 is CASSLAHTAYEQYF. CDR3 coding DNA: TGTGCCAGCAGCTTAGCCCATACCGCCTACGAGCAGTACTTC.

The chain uses TRBV10-3 and TRBJ1-2; maybe TRBD1 (6 bases). Germline CDR1 reads ENHRY; CDR2 reads SYGVKD. V was pared by 3 bases and J by 3 bases, with 14 bases between. The CDR3 covers 15 residues. CDR3 sequence (DNA): TGTGCCATCAGTGAAAAAGGGGGGTTTGACTATGGCTACACCTTC. The encoded protein is CAISEKGGFDYGYTF.

The chain carries TRBV5-1 and TRBJ2-3; either TRBD1 or TRBD2 may fit D (6 bases each). This CDR3 is 16 amino acids long. CDR1 and CDR2 from the germline V gene are SGHRS and YFSETQ. Trimming took 4 bases from V and 1 from J, leaving 16 bases between them. The CDR3 bases are TGCGCCAGCAGCCCAGGGGCATCGGGGGGCACAGATACGCAGTATTTT. Its translation is CASSPGASGGTDTQYF.

The V and J genes are TRBV6-5 and TRBJ2-5; D remains unclear. V shed 2 bases and J shed 1 base, with 5 bases lying between them. The germline V gene encodes CDR1 MNHEY and CDR2 SVGAGI. The CDR3 runs 13 residues. The CDR3 DNA follows: TGTGCCAGCAGTTACCACTTCCAAGAGACCCAGTACTTC. Translating it yields CASSYHFQETQYF.

The DNA for the CDR3 is TGTGCCAGCAGCCCAAATACAGGGGCGGCTGAAGCTTTCTTT. Translation gives CASSPNTGAAEAFF. This rearrangement joins TRBV13 to TRBJ1-1; 7 nucleotides agree with TRBD1. Germline-derived CDR1 and CDR2 are PRHDT and FYEKMQ (reference sequence). The CDR3 spans 14 residues. Trimming took 5 bases from V and 6 from J; bases not matched to a gene: 9.

This chain links TRBV10-1 with TRBJ2-7; 9 positions agree with TRBD1. Germline CDR1 WNHNN, CDR2 SYGVQD (reference sequence). Trimming at V came to 0 bases and at J to 3 bases, leaving 6 bases not matched to a gene. This CDR3 spans 16 amino acids. CDR3 DNA: TGCGCCAGCAGTGAGTCTAGACAGGGGGGATTCTACGAGCAGTACTTC. Protein product: CASSESRQGGFYEQYF.

V usage is TRBV30 and J usage is TRBJ2-7, with 9 bases lining up with TRBD1. The J segment lost 2 bases and the V segment lost 6 bases, leaving 14 bases of the junction unmatched. Per germline, CDR1 GTSNPN and CDR2 SVGIG (reference sequence). CDR3 size: 16 residues. This chain's CDR3 is CACTRGGQGLPYEQYF. The DNA for the CDR3 is TGTGCCTGCACGAGGGGGGGACAGGGACTTCCCTACGAGCAGTACTTC. The complete variable domain, with remaining parts taken from reference TRBV30 and TRBJ2-7, reads SQTIHQWPATLVQPVGSPLSLECTVEGTSNPNLYWYRQAAGRGLQLLFYSVGIGQISSEVPQNLSASRPQDRQFILSSKKLLLSDSGFYLCACTRGGQGLPYEQYFGPGTRLTVT.

This clone occurred once. The chain employs TRBV5-5 and TRBJ1-3; 7 nucleotides match TRBD1. The trim removed 6 bases at V and 2 bases at J, leaving 11 bases unmatched. CDR3 length: 16 amino acids. Per germline, CDR1 SGHKS and CDR2 YYEKEE (reference sequence). CDR3 bases: TGTGCCAGCACCCCCCCCCGACAGGGTGCTGGAAACACCATATATTTT. Its protein is CASTPPRQGAGNTIYF.

This clone was found a few times. The chain links TRBV5-1 to TRBJ2-7; D gene ambiguous. V lost 2 bases and J 6 bases, leaving 15 bases between the germline ends. The CDR3 extends over 14 amino acids. CDR1 and CDR2 (germline): SGHRS, YFSETQ. This chain's CDR3 is CASSFNSGPLEQYF. The CDR3 nucleotides are TGCGCCAGCAGCTTTAACAGTGGGCCACTCGAGCAGTACTTC.

This rearrangement joins TRBV5-1 to TRBJ2-7; 7 bases map to TRBD2. Germline trimming cut 4 bases from V and 0 bases from J; bases unmatched to any gene: 7. Per germline, CDR1 SGHRS and CDR2 YFSETQ. This CDR3 contains 15 residues. CDR3 DNA sequence: TGCGCCAGCAGCCCGGCGGGGGTGAGCTCCTACGAGCAGTACTTC. This encodes CASSPAGVSSYEQYF.

This chain connects TRBV5-1 to TRBJ2-5, with a weak D call TRBD1 (6 bases). The CDR3 sequence is 17 residues long. Germline loops: CDR1 SGHRS, CDR2 YFSETQ. V shed 3 bases and J shed 2 bases, with 20 bases lying between them. The CDR3 nucleotides are TGCGCCAGCAGCTATATCACAGGACAGTCATTTCAAGAGACCCAGTACTTC. It specifies CASSYITGQSFQETQYF.

The chain joins TRBV7-8 to TRBJ2-3; perhaps TRBD2 as D (6 bases). Per the germline V gene, CDR1 is SGHVS and CDR2 is FQNEAQ. V was trimmed by 6 bases and J by 5 bases, leaving 12 bases between them. The CDR3 is 13 amino acids. The CDR3 loop reads CASRPGLKDTQYF. The CDR3 DNA reads as TGTGCCAGCAGACCGGGACTTAAAGATACGCAGTATTTT.

The rearrangement links TRBV6-7 to TRBJ2-3; TRBD2 matches 7 bases. TRBV6-7 is given ORF status, its function remaining uncertain. V was clipped by 2 bases and J by 0 bases; unmatched bases: 8. The length of the CDR3 is 17 residues. The CDR3 coding sequence is TGTGCCAGCAGTTACCTAAGGGACTACCGTAGCACAGATACGCAGTATTTT. Its protein product is CASSYLRDYRSTDTQYF.

The chain carries TRBV5-6 and TRBJ2-7, with D uncertain. This CDR3 spans 14 amino acids. V was cut by 1 base and J by 6 bases, with 14 bases left in between. CDR1 and CDR2 (germline): SGHDT, YYEEEE. The CDR3 coding sequence is TGTGCCAGCAGCTTGAAATGGGCGTGGAGCGAGCAGTACTTC. It encodes CASSLKWAWSEQYF.